The 25 T cell receptor beta chains below come from one sample, sequenced in a study of blood T cell repertoires in COVID-19. Sequencing was performed with immunoSEQ multiplex PCR; in TCRdb, only in-frame clones are kept and a portion is missing. Here the sample spans some 370,000 clones, more than 70% being singletons. The sample taken for sequencing was peripheral blood. Receptor source: a woman aged 30 to 39 with COVID-19, enrolled during active disease.

V is TRBV7-9 and J is TRBJ2-7, with 7 bases aligning to TRBD2. After removal of 5 bases from V and 6 bases from J, the junction contained 13 bases not matched to a gene. The CDR3 length is 15 residues. The germline CDR1 and CDR2 sequences are SEHNR and FQNEAQ (reference sequence). CDR3 region: CASSRREAGEGEQYF. The CDR3 region has the DNA TGTGCCAGCAGCCGCCGGGAGGCGGGGGAGGGCGAGCAGTACTTC.

There are a few counts of this clone. The chain employs TRBV27 and TRBJ1-6; D not certain. Trimming cost V 4 bases and J 9 bases, with 7 bases left between them. Germline V gene lookup returns CDR1 MNHEY and CDR2 SMNVEV (reference sequence). This CDR3 comprises 12 residues. The CDR3 DNA follows: TGTGCCAGCAGTTCGATTAGTTCACCCCTCCACTTT. Protein sequence: CASSSISSPLHF.

The V and J genes are TRBV6-5 and TRBJ1-2, with D possibly being TRBD1 (6 bases). Germline CDR1 and CDR2: MNHEY and SVGAGI. Trimming left V 0 bases short and J 4 bases short, with 12 bases between. The CDR3 runs to 15 residues. The chain's CDR3 is CASSYSIGGVYGYTF. The CDR3 DNA follows: TGTGCCAGCAGTTACTCGATAGGGGGGGTCTATGGCTACACCTTC.

The V gene is TRBV5-4, the J gene TRBJ1-1; 10 nucleotides align to TRBD1. Unmatched junction bases numbered 6, after V lost 6 bases and J lost 1 base. CDR1 and CDR2 from the germline V gene are SGHNT and YYREEE (reference sequence). The CDR3 covers 15 residues. The chain's CDR3 is CASTPGQGRNTEAFF. The DNA for the CDR3 is TGTGCCAGCACTCCGGGACAGGGGAGGAACACTGAAGCTTTCTTT.

The rearrangement links TRBV19 to TRBJ2-1, with D maybe TRBD2 (5 bases). The V gene's germline CDR1 is LNHDA and CDR2 SQIVND (reference sequence). The CDR3 extends over 13 amino acids. Between the trimmed V and J ends, which lost 1 base and 4 bases, there was a span of 5 bases. The CDR3 nucleotides read TGTGCCAGTAGTATAGGGACTTACAATGAGCAGTTCTTC. Amino acid sequence: CASSIGTYNEQFF.

The rearrangement uses TRBV10-1 and TRBJ2-3, with TRBD1 identical over 8 bases. This CDR3 has 14 amino acids. With V trimmed by 1 base and J by 4 bases, 1 base remained unmatched. Germline V lookup: CDR1 WNHNN, CDR2 SYGVQD (reference sequence). CDR3 coding DNA: TGCGCCAGCAGTGAGTTGACAGGGGCAGATACGCAGTATTTT. Translating it yields CASSELTGADTQYF.

Worth noting for this clone: This sample includes further DNA sequences coding for the same CDR3. The rearrangement joins TRBV24-1 to TRBJ2-7; 9 positions agree with TRBD1. The germline V gene encodes CDR1 KGHDR and CDR2 SFDVKD. J was trimmed by 0 bases and V by 3 bases; bases with no gene match: 2. The CDR3 consists of 15 residues. The CDR3 protein is CATSDPGQGSYEQYF. For the CDR3, the DNA is TGTGCCACCAGTGATCCGGGACAGGGCTCCTACGAGCAGTACTTC.

The chain couples TRBV27 to TRBJ2-3; D possibly corresponds to TRBD2 (6 bases). This CDR3 is 19 amino acids long. In germline, CDR1 is MNHEY, CDR2 SMNVEV (reference sequence). V lost 0 bases to trimming and J lost 0 bases, with 19 bases between them. CDR3 loop: CASSLSPHRTIPSTDTQYF. In DNA, the CDR3 is TGTGCCAGCAGTTTATCCCCCCACCGGACTATTCCTAGCACAGATACGCAGTATTTT.

This rearrangement joins TRBV6-5 to TRBJ2-7; a weak D match, TRBD2 (6 bases). This CDR3 region has 14 residues. V dropped 5 bases and J dropped 2 bases, with 13 bases sitting between them. Germline CDR1 MNHEY, CDR2 SVGAGI. DNA of the CDR3: TGTGCCAGCAGTCGGGGGACGGGAACCTACGAGCAGTACTTC. It translates to CASSRGTGTYEQYF.

This chain links TRBV28 with TRBJ2-7, with D unresolved. Germline CDR1 MDHEN, CDR2 SYDVKM. The V gene lost 5 bases and the J gene lost 1 base, with 12 bases spanning the gap. The CDR3 covers 14 residues. In DNA, the CDR3 is TGTGCCAGCAGTCCGACTCGGCCGTCCTACGAGCAGTACTTC. Its translation is CASSPTRPSYEQYF.

Regarding this clone: Other DNA sequences within the sample encode an identical CDR3. The rearrangement uses TRBV11-2 and TRBJ2-2; 9 bases are a match to TRBD2. This CDR3 is built from 15 residues. The ends lost 2 bases at V and 5 bases at J; junction bases unmatched: 3. Germline CDR1 is SGHAT and CDR2 is FQNNGV. DNA for the CDR3: TGTGCCAGCAGCTTACTAGGACTAGCGACCGGGGAGCTGTTTTTT. It encodes CASSLLGLATGELFF.

In the case of this clone: Other DNA sequences in this sample translate to the same CDR3. The chain carries TRBV4-1 and TRBJ1-5, with D maybe TRBD1 (5 bases). Deletions cut 1 base from V and 5 bases from J, with 9 bases between. The CDR3 totals 14 residues. Germline V gene lookup returns CDR1 MGHRA and CDR2 YSYEKL. In nucleotides, the CDR3 is TGCGCCAGCAGCCAAGGCCAGGGTTATCAGCCCCAGCATTTT. This gives the protein CASSQGQGYQPQHF.

J is TRBJ1-4 and V is TRBV3-1 (or the pseudogene TRBV3-2); D is uncertain. Germline V gives CDR1 LGHDT, CDR2 YNNKEL (reference sequence). V was trimmed by 0 bases and J by 7 bases, leaving 18 bases between them. The CDR3 contains 17 residues. The CDR3 sequence is CASSQDLVAGLGEKLFF. The CDR3 DNA reads TGTGCCAGCAGCCAAGATTTAGTCGCAGGACTAGGTGAAAAACTGTTTTTT.

A remark on this clone: Other DNA sequences of this sample code for an identical CDR3. The chain joins TRBV6-1 to TRBJ2-7; 10 bases match TRBD2. The junction had 3 bases not matched to a gene; V was cut back by 1 base and J by 3 bases. The germline gives CDR1 MNHNS, CDR2 SASEGT. This CDR3 region has 15 residues. As DNA, the CDR3 is TGTGCCAGCAGTGAAGGCCTAGCGGGAGTCTACGAGCAGTACTTC. It is translated as CASSEGLAGVYEQYF.

The chain combines TRBV5-5 with TRBJ2-2; tentatively, D is TRBD1 (6 bases). V dropped 3 bases and J dropped 6 bases, with 12 bases sitting between them. Germline V gene sequence: CDR1 SGHKS, CDR2 YYEKEE (reference sequence). CDR3 length: 14 amino acids. The DNA for the CDR3 is TGTGCCAGCAGCTGGGGGCAGGGACCCGGGGAGCTGTTTTTT. Translation: CASSWGQGPGELFF.

V is TRBV7-9 and J is TRBJ2-5; TRBD2 agrees at 7 bases. Germline CDR1 SEHNR, CDR2 FQNEAQ (reference sequence). CDR3 length equals 14 residues. After removal of 5 bases from V and 4 bases from J, the junction contained 7 bases not matched to a gene. The CDR3 DNA follows: TGTGCCAGCAGCCAGGGAGGGCCCGGAGAGACCCAGTACTTC. Translation: CASSQGGPGETQYF. Full variable domain (outside the CDR3, taken from reference TRBV7-9 and TRBJ2-5): DTGVSQNPRHKITKRGQNVTFRCDPISEHNRLYWYRQTLGQGPEFLTYFQNEAQLEKSRLLSDRFSAERPKGSFSTLEIQRTEQGDSAMYLCASSQGGPGETQYFGPGTRLLVL.

CDR3 bases: TGTGCCAGCAGTTCCCCACGGGAGGCTACCTACGAGCAGTACTTC. Translated: CASSSPREATYEQYF. The chain joins TRBV28 to TRBJ2-7; 7 nucleotides line up with TRBD2. V was pared by 4 bases and J by 2 bases, with 8 bases of the junction left unmatched. There are 15 residues in the CDR3. Germline V gene lookup returns CDR1 MDHEN and CDR2 SYDVKM.

In its sample, this clone was seen many times. The chain joins TRBV25-1 to TRBJ1-6; 9 bases fit TRBD1. The CDR3 extends over 15 amino acids. The trim removed 6 bases at V and 10 bases at J, leaving 10 bases unmatched. Germline CDR1 MGHDK, CDR2 SYGVNS. DNA for the CDR3: TGTGCCAGCAGAGAGAGGGACAGGGAAGGATCACCCCTCCACTTT. This encodes CASRERDREGSPLHF.

This chain uses TRBV7-9 with TRBJ2-2; TRBD2 matches at 12 bases. Germline CDR1 is SEHNR and CDR2 is FQNEAQ (reference sequence). Trimming cost V 5 bases and J 5 bases; bases outside gene matches: 3. The CDR3 is made up of 15 amino acids. CDR3 amino acids: CASSELAGGTGELFF. DNA for the CDR3: TGTGCCAGCAGCGAACTAGCGGGAGGAACCGGGGAGCTGTTTTTT.

The V and J genes are TRBV18 and TRBJ1-1; D remains ambiguous. Germline V gene sequence: CDR1 KGHSH, CDR2 LQKENI. Deletions cut 0 bases from V and 0 bases from J, with 8 bases between. This CDR3 spans 15 amino acids. CDR3 bases: TGTGCCAGCTCACCACCGCACAGCTTGAACACTGAAGCTTTCTTT. Encoded protein: CASSPPHSLNTEAFF.

The V gene is TRBV4-2, the J gene TRBJ1-5; 7 positions match TRBD1. Germline V gives CDR1 LGHNA, CDR2 YNFKEQ. V shed 0 bases, J shed 6 bases, and the junction held 8 bases outside the gene matches. This CDR3 region has 16 residues. The CDR3 loop reads CASSQDQRQGGQPQHF. CDR3 DNA: TGTGCCAGCAGCCAAGACCAACGACAGGGAGGTCAGCCCCAGCATTTT.

V and J are TRBV2 and TRBJ1-4, with D perhaps matching TRBD1 (5 bases). CDR1 SNHLY and CDR2 FYNNEI come from the germline V gene. CDR3 length: 13 residues. V lost 10 bases to trimming and J lost 0 bases, with 9 bases between them. This CDR3 is CAIDSATNEKLFF. The CDR3 region has the DNA TGTGCCATTGACAGTGCAACTAATGAAAAACTGTTTTTT.

The chain is built from TRBV7-2 and TRBJ2-7, with D maybe TRBD2 (5 bases). This CDR3 has 14 amino acids. The germline V gene encodes CDR1 SGHTA and CDR2 FQGNSA. Trimming removed 5 bases at V and 7 bases at J, with 18 bases between. In nucleotides, the CDR3 is TGTGCCAGCAGCGCGACCGGGAATTTATTGGAGCAGTACTTC. Protein product: CASSATGNLLEQYF.

The V gene is TRBV6-5, the J gene TRBJ1-6; possible D gene TRBD1, 5 bases. This CDR3 has 15 residues. The ends were cut back, 6 bases at V and 4 bases at J, with 13 bases in the middle. From germline, CDR1 is MNHEY and CDR2 SVGAGI. The CDR3 is CASRVGGDYNSPLHF. In nucleotides, the CDR3 is TGTGCCAGCAGGGTCGGGGGGGATTATAATTCACCCCTCCACTTT.

Concerning this clone: A junction boundary mismatches the germline segment, possibly from a read error. V gene TRBV7-9 combines with J gene TRBJ1-4; D not certain. Germline lookup yields CDR1 SEHNR and CDR2 FQNEAQ (reference sequence). The CDR3 length is 16 residues. This CDR3 reads CASSLGATAGAEKLFF. The CDR3 bases are TGTGCCAGCAGTTTAGGCGCGACTGCTGGAGCTGAAAAACTGTTTTTT.